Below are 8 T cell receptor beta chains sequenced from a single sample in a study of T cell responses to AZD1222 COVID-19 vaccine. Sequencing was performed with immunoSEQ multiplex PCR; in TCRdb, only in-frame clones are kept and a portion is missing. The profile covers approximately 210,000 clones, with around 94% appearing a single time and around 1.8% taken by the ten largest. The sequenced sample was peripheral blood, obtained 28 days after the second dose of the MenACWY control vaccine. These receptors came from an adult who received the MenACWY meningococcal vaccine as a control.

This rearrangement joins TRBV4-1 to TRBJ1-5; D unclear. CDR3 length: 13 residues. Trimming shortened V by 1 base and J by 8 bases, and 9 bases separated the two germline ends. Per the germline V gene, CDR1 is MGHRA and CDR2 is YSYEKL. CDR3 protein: CASSQVLMEPQHF. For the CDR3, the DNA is TGCGCCAGCAGCCAAGTATTAATGGAGCCCCAGCATTTT.

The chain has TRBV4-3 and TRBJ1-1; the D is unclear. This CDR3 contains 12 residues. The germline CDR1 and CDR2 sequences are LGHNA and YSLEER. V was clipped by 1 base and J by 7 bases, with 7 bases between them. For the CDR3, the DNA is TGCGCCAGCAGCCAAGCCATGGGTGAAGCTTTCTTT. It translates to CASSQAMGEAFF.

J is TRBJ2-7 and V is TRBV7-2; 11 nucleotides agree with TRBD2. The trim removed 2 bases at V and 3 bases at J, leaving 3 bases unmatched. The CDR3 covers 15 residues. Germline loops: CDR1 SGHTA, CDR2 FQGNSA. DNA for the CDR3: TGTGCCAGCAGCTTAATAGCGGGAGGGAACTACGAGCAGTACTTC. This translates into CASSLIAGGNYEQYF.

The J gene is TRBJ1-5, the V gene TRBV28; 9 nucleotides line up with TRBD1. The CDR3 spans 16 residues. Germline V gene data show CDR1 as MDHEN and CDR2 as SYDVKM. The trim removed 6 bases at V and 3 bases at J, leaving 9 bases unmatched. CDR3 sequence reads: CASREAGTGFNQPQHF. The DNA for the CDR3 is TGTGCCAGCAGGGAGGCCGGGACAGGGTTCAATCAGCCCCAGCATTTT.

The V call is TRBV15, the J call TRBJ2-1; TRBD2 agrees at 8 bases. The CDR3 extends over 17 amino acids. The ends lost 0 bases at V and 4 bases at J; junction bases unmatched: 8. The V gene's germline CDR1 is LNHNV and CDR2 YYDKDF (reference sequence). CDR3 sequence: CATSREGPGGAYNEQFF. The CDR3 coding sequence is TGTGCCACCAGCAGAGAGGGGCCCGGGGGGGCTTACAATGAGCAGTTCTTC. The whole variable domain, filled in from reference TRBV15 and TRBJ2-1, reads DAMVIQNPRYQVTQFGKPVTLSCSQTLNHNVMYWYQQKSSQAPKLLFHYYDKDFNNEADTPDNFQSRRPNTSFCFLDIRSPGLGDTAMYLCATSREGPGGAYNEQFFGPGTRLTVL.

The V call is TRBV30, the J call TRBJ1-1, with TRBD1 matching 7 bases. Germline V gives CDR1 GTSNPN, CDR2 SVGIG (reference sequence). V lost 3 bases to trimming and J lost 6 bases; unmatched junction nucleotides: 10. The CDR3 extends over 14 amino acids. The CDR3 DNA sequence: TGTGCCTGGAGGATAGGGGGCTTCTCCGCTGAAGCTTTCTTT. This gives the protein CAWRIGGFSAEAFF.

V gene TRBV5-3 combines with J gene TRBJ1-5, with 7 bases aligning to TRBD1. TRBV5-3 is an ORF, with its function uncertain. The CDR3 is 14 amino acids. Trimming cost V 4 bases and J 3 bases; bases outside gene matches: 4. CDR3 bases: TGTGCCAGAAGCACGGGACAGAACAATCAGCCCCAGCATTTT. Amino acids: CARSTGQNNQPQHF.

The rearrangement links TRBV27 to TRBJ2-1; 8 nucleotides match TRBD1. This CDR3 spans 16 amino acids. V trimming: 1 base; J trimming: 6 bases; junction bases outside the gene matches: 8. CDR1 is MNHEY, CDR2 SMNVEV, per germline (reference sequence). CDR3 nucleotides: TGTGCCAGCAGTTTATTTCCCGGACAGGGCGGCAATGAGCAGTTCTTC. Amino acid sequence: CASSLFPGQGGNEQFF.